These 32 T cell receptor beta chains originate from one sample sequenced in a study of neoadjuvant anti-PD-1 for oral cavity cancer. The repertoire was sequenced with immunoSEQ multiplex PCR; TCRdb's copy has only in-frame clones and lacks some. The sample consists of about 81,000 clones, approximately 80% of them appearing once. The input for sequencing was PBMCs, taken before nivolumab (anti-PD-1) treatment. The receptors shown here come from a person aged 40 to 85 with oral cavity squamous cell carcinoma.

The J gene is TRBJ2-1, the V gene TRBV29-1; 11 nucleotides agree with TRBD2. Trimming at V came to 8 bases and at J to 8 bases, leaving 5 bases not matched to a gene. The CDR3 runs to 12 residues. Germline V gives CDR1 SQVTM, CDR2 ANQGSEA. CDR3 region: CSITSGSDEQFF. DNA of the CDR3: TGCAGCATCACTAGCGGGAGCGATGAGCAGTTCTTC.

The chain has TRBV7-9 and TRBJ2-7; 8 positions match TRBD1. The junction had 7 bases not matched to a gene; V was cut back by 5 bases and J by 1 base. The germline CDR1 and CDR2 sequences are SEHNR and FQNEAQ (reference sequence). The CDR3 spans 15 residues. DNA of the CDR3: TGTGCCAGCAGCATAAGGACAGGGCAGTCCTACGAGCAGTACTTC. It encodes CASSIRTGQSYEQYF.

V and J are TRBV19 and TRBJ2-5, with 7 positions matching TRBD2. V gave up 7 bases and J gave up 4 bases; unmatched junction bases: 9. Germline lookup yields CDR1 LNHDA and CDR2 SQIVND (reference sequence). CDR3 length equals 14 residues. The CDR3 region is CASKREGSAETQYF. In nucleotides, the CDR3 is TGTGCCAGTAAAAGGGAGGGATCGGCAGAGACCCAGTACTTC.

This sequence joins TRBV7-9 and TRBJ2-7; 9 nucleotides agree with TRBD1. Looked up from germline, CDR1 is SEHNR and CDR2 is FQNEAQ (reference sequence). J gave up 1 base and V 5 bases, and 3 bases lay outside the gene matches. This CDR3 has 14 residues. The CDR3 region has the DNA TGTGCCAGCAGCCCACAGGGGGCGTCCTACGAGCAGTACTTC. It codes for CASSPQGASYEQYF. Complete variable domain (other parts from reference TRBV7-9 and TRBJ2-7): DTGVSQNPRHKITKRGQNVTFRCDPISEHNRLYWYRQTLGQGPEFLTYFQNEAQLEKSRLLSDRFSAERPKGSFSTLEIQRTEQGDSAMYLCASSPQGASYEQYFGPGTRLTVT.

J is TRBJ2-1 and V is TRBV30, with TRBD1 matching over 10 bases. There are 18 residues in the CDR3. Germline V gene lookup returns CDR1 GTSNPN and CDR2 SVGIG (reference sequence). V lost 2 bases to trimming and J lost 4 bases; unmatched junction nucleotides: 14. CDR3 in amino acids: CAWSWDRGFPTLYNEQFF. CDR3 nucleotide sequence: TGTGCCTGGAGTTGGGACAGGGGTTTTCCTACCCTATACAATGAGCAGTTCTTC.

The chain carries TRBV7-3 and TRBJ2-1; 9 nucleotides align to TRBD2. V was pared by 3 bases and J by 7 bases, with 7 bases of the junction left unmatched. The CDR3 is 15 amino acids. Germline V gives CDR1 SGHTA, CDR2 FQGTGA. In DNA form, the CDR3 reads TGTGCCAGCAGCTTCTCGGGACTAGCTGGGAATGAGCAGTTCTTC. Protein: CASSFSGLAGNEQFF.

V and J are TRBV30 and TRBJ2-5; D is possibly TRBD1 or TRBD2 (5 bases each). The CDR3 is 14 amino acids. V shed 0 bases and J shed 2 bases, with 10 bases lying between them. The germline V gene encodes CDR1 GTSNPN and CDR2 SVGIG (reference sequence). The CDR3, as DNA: TGTGCCTGGAGTGTATCCAGGGAGCAAGAGACCCAGTACTTC. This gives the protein CAWSVSREQETQYF.

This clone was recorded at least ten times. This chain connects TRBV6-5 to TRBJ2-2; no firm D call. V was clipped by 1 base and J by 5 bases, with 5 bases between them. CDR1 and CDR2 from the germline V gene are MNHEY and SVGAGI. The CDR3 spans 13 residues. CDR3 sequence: CASSYLGTGELFF. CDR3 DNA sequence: TGTGCCAGCAGTTACTTAGGGACCGGGGAGCTGTTTTTT.

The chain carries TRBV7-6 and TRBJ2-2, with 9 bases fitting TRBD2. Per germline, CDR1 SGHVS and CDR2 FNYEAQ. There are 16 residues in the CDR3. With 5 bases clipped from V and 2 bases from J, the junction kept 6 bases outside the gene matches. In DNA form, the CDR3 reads TGTGCCAGCAGCACCGAAGCGGGAGGCAACACCGGGGAGCTGTTTTTT. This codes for CASSTEAGGNTGELFF.

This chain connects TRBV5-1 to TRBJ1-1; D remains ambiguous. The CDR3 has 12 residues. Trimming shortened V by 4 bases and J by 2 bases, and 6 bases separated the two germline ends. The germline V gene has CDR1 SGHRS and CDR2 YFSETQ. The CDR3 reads CASSDQNTEAFF. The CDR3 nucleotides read TGCGCCAGCAGCGATCAAAACACTGAAGCTTTCTTT. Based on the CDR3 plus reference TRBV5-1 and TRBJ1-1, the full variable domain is KAGVTQTPRYLIKTRGQQVTLSCSPISGHRSVSWYQQTPGQGLQFLFEYFSETQRNKGNFPGRFSGRQFSNSRSEMNVSTLELGDSALYLCASSDQNTEAFFGQGTRLTVV.

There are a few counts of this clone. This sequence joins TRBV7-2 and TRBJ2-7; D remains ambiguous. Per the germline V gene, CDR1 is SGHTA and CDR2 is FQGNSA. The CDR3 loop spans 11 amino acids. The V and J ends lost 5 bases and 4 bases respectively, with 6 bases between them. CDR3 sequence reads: CASSPLYEQYF. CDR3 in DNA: TGTGCCAGCAGCCCATTATACGAGCAGTACTTC.

The CDR3 spells CASSPRDDSYEQYF. DNA for the CDR3: TGTGCCAGCAGCCCGCGGGACGACTCCTACGAGCAGTACTTC. The chain combines TRBV9 with TRBJ2-7, with D possibly TRBD2 on 6 matching bases. The CDR3 is 14 amino acids. V was clipped by 4 bases and J by 0 bases, with 11 bases between them. Germline CDR1 is SGDLS and CDR2 is YYNGEE.

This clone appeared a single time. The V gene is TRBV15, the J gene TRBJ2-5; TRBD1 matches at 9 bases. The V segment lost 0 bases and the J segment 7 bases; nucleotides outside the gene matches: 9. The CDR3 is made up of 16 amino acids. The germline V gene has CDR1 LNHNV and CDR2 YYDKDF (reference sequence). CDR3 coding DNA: TGTGCCACCAGCAGAGATCCCTCGGGACAGGGAGCGACCCAGTACTTC. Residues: CATSRDPSGQGATQYF.

As DNA, the CDR3 is TGTGCCAGCAGTGGGGATAGGGGCGGCAATCAGCCCCAGCATTTT. Its translation: CASSGDRGGNQPQHF. V is TRBV2 and J is TRBJ1-5, with D possibly matching TRBD1 (5 bases). Trimming took off 4 bases at V and 2 bases at J, with 12 bases between the two ends. This CDR3 region has 15 residues. Germline lookup yields CDR1 SNHLY and CDR2 FYNNEI.

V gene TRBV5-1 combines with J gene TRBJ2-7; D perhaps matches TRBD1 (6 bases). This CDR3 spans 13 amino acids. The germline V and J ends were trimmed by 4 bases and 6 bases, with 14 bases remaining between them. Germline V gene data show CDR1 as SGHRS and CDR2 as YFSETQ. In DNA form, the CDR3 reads TGCGCCAGCAGCATATCTCAGGGGTTCGAGCAGTACTTC. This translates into CASSISQGFEQYF.

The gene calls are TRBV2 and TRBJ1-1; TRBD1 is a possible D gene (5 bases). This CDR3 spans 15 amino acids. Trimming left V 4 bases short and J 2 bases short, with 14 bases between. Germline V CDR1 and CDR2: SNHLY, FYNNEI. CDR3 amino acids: CASSVMGGYNTEAFF. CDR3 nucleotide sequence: TGTGCCAGCAGTGTAATGGGGGGATATAACACTGAAGCTTTCTTT.

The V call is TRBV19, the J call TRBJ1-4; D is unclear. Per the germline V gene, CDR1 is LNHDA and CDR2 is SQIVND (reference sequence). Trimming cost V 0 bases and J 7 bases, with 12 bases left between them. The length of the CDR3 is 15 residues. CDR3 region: CASSIEGYPGEKLFF. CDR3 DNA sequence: TGTGCCAGTAGTATAGAGGGCTATCCGGGTGAAAAACTGTTTTTT.

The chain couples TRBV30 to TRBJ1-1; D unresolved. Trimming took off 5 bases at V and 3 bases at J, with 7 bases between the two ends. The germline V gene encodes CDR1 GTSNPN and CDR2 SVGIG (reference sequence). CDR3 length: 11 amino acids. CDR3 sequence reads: CAWGRDTEAFF. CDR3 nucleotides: TGTGCCTGGGGAAGGGACACTGAAGCTTTCTTT.

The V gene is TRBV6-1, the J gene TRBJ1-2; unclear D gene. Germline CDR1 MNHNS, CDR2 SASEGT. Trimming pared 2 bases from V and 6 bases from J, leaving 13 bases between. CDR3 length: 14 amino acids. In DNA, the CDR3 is TGTGCCAGCAGTGAATTATCGGGGATGGATGGCTACACCTTC. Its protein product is CASSELSGMDGYTF.

In DNA, the CDR3 is TGTGCCTGGAATCTGGGAGGATCAGATACGCAGTATTTT. It translates to CAWNLGGSDTQYF. The chain couples TRBV30 to TRBJ2-3, with D maybe TRBD2 (6 bases). The V end was cut by 4 bases, the J end by 4 bases, with 12 bases between. Germline loops: CDR1 GTSNPN, CDR2 SVGIG (reference sequence). CDR3 length equals 13 residues.

CDR3 loop: CASSLQAMNTEAFF. The CDR3 region has the DNA TGTGCCAGCAGCTTACAGGCAATGAACACTGAAGCTTTCTTT. The genes are TRBV5-5 and TRBJ1-1, with D tentatively TRBD1 (5 bases). The CDR3 loop spans 14 amino acids. The germline V gene encodes CDR1 SGHKS and CDR2 YYEKEE (reference sequence). Trimming cost V 2 bases and J 0 bases, with 8 bases left between them.

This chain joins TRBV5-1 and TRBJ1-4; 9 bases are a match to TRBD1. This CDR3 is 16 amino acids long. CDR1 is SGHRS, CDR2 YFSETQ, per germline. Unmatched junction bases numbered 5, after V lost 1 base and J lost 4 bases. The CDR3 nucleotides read TGCGCCAGCAGCTTGTCCCCGACAGGGGGTAATGAAAAACTGTTTTTT. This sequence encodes CASSLSPTGGNEKLFF.

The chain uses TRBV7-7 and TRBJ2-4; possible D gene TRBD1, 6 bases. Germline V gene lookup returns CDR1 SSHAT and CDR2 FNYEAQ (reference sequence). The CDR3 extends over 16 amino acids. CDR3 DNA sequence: TGTGCTGGCGGAGACAGGACGTTCCTGGCCAAAAACATTCAGTACTTC. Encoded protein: CAGGDRTFLAKNIQYF.

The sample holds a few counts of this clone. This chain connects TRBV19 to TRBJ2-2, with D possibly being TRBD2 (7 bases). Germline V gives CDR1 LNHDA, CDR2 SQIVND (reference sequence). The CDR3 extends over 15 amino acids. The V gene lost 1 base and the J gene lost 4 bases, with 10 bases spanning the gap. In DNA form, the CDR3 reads TGTGCCAGTAGTATAGGGGCGGGGGCCACCGGGGAGCTGTTTTTT. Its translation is CASSIGAGATGELFF.

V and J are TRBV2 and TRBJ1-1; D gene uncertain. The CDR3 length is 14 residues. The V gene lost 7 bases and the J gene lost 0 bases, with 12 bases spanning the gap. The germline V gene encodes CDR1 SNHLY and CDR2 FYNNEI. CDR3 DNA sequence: TGTGCCAGCAACGTAGGGATCATGAACACTGAAGCTTTCTTT. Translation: CASNVGIMNTEAFF.

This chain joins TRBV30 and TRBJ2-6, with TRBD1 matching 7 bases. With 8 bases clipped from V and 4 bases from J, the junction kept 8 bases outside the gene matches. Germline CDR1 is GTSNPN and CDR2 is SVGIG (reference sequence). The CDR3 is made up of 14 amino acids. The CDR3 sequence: CAKNRGSGANVLTF. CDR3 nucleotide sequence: TGTGCCAAAAACAGGGGATCAGGGGCCAACGTCCTGACTTTC.

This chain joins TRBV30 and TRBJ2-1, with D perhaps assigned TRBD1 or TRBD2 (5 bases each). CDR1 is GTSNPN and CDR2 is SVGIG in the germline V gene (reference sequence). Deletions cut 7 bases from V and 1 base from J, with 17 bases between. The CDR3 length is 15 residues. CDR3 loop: CASPGLPGSYNEQFF. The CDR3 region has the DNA TGTGCCTCCCCGGGGCTCCCCGGGTCCTACAATGAGCAGTTCTTC. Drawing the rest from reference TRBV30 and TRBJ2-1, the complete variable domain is SQTIHQWPATLVQPVGSPLSLECTVEGTSNPNLYWYRQAAGRGLQLLFYSVGIGQISSEVPQNLSASRPQDRQFILSSKKLLLSDSGFYLCASPGLPGSYNEQFFGPGTRLTVL.

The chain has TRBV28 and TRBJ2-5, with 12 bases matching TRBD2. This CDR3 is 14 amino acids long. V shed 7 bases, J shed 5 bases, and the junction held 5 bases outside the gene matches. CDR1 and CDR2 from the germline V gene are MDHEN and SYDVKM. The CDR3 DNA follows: TGTGCCAGCAATCTAGCGGGAGGGCCGGAGACCCAGTACTTC. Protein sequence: CASNLAGGPETQYF. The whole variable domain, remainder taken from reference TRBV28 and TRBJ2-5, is DVKVTQSSRYLVKRTGEKVFLECVQDMDHENMFWYRQDPGLGLRLIYFSYDVKMKEKGDIPEGYSVSREKKERFSLILESASTNQTSMYLCASNLAGGPETQYFGPGTRLLVL.

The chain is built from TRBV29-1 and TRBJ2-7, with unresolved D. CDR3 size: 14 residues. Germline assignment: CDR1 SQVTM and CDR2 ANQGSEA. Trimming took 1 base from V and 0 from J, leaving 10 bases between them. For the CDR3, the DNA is TGCAGCGTTGAAGTATTAACGGACTCCTACGAGCAGTACTTC. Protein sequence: CSVEVLTDSYEQYF.

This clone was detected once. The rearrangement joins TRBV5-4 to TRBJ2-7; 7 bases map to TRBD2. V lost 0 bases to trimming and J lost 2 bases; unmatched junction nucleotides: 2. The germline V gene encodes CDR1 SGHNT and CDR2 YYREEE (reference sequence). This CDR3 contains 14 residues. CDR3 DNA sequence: TGTGCCAGCAGCTTGGTCGGGACTACCTACGAGCAGTACTTC. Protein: CASSLVGTTYEQYF.

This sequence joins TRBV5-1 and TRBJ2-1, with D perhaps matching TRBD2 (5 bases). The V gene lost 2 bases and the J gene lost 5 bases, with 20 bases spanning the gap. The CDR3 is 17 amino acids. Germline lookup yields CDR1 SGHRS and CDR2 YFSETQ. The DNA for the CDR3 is TGCGCCAGCAGCTTCGGTCTGGCGGGCCTACTTAACAATGAGCAGTTCTTC. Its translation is CASSFGLAGLLNNEQFF.

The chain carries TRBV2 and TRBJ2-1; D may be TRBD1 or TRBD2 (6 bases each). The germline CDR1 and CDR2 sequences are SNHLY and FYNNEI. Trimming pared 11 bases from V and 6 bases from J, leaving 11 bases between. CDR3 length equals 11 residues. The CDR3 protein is CAGSGANEQFF. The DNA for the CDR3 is TGTGCCGGGTCGGGGGCCAATGAGCAGTTCTTC.